The 31 T cell receptor beta chains presented below share a single source sample, sequenced in a study of T cell responses to AZD1222 COVID-19 vaccine. Generated by immunoSEQ multiplex PCR, the TCRdb table keeps only in-frame clones and is missing some. The sample records 20,000 to 25,000 clones, 86% being singletons. The specimen was peripheral blood, collected 28 days after the second AZD1222 dose. The source is an adult who received the AZD1222 COVID-19 vaccine.

J is TRBJ2-7 and V is TRBV5-1; 9 positions match TRBD1. Per the germline V gene, CDR1 is SGHRS and CDR2 is YFSETQ. The CDR3 runs to 16 residues. V shed 3 bases and J 0 bases; nucleotides not matched to a gene: 7. The chain's CDR3 is CASSSLPGQGSYEQYF. CDR3 DNA sequence: TGCGCCAGCAGCTCACTGCCGGGACAGGGCTCCTACGAGCAGTACTTC.

V is TRBV5-6 and J is TRBJ1-4; a possible D gene is TRBD1 (6 bases). From germline, CDR1 is SGHDT and CDR2 YYEEEE. The CDR3 is 14 amino acids. V lost 2 bases, J lost 4 bases, and 9 bases lay in between. The CDR3 reads CASSFQGGNEKLFF. CDR3 nucleotides: TGTGCCAGCAGCTTCCAAGGGGGTAATGAAAAACTGTTTTTT.

The rearrangement uses TRBV5-1 and TRBJ1-3, with 8 bases fitting TRBD1. This CDR3 has 16 amino acids. Germline assignment: CDR1 SGHRS and CDR2 YFSETQ. Germline trimming cut 0 bases from V and 8 bases from J; bases unmatched to any gene: 10. The CDR3 nucleotides are TGCGCCAGCAGCTTGGCCGTGACAGGGGACGGGGACACCATATATTTT. This codes for CASSLAVTGDGDTIYF.

The rearrangement links TRBV19 to TRBJ1-2; no reliable D call. Trimming left V 5 bases short and J 5 bases short, with 9 bases between. Germline V gene lookup returns CDR1 LNHDA and CDR2 SQIVND (reference sequence). This CDR3 comprises 12 residues. In DNA, the CDR3 is TGTGCCAGTAGTGGGCCTACTTATGGCTACACCTTC. Amino acid sequence: CASSGPTYGYTF.

The chain uses TRBV27 and TRBJ1-2, with D perhaps TRBD1 (5 bases). The CDR3 contains 12 residues. The germline V gene has CDR1 MNHEY and CDR2 SMNVEV (reference sequence). Trimming stripped 2 bases from V and 4 bases from J, with 5 bases between. The CDR3, as DNA: TGTGCCAGCAGTTTACAGGGCTATGGCTACACCTTC. Protein: CASSLQGYGYTF.

The J gene is TRBJ1-4, the V gene TRBV5-8; TRBD1 aligns across 8 bases. V gave up 5 bases and J gave up 5 bases; unmatched junction bases: 2. In germline, CDR1 is SGHTS, CDR2 YDEGEE. The CDR3 is 13 amino acids. The CDR3 reads CASRRDRNEKLFF. The DNA of the CDR3 is TGTGCCAGCAGAAGGGACAGGAATGAAAAACTGTTTTTT.

The V and J genes are TRBV3-1 (or the pseudogene TRBV3-2) and TRBJ1-6; no clear D. V lost 1 base, J lost 0 bases, and 7 bases lay in between. The CDR3 runs 16 residues. In germline, CDR1 is LGHDT, CDR2 YNNKEL (reference sequence). CDR3: CASSQAKGSYNSPLHF. DNA for the CDR3: TGTGCCAGCAGCCAAGCTAAGGGCTCCTATAATTCACCCCTCCACTTT.

This chain connects TRBV28 to TRBJ1-1, with 7 bases aligning to TRBD1. With V trimmed by 7 bases and J by 2 bases, 4 bases remained unmatched. Germline V CDR1 and CDR2: MDHEN, SYDVKM. The CDR3 has 13 residues. As DNA, the CDR3 is TGTGCCAGCATGACAGGGAGTAACACTGAAGCTTTCTTT. Its translation: CASMTGSNTEAFF.

This chain connects TRBV6-5 to TRBJ2-7; the match to TRBD2 covers 13 bases. Germline assignment: CDR1 MNHEY and CDR2 SVGAGI. J was trimmed by 2 bases and V by 0 bases; bases with no gene match: 1. This CDR3 spans 16 amino acids. As DNA, the CDR3 is TGTGCCAGCAGTTACTCGGGACTAGCGGGGACCTACGAGCAGTACTTC. Translating it yields CASSYSGLAGTYEQYF.

This rearrangement joins TRBV19 to TRBJ2-5, with TRBD2 as a possible D gene (6 bases). There are 13 residues in the CDR3. From germline, CDR1 is LNHDA and CDR2 SQIVND (reference sequence). Trimming pared 9 bases from V and 4 bases from J, leaving 15 bases between. CDR3 sequence (DNA): TGTGCCAGCAGCAGCCTTAGCGGAGAGACCCAGTACTTC. This sequence encodes CASSSLSGETQYF.

The rearrangement uses TRBV20-1 and TRBJ1-2; D gene ambiguous. This CDR3 has 10 amino acids. V was cut by 6 bases and J by 6 bases, with 8 bases left in between. Germline loops: CDR1 DFQATT, CDR2 SNEGSKA (reference sequence). The CDR3 sequence is CSARKDGYTF. CDR3 in DNA: TGCAGTGCCCGTAAGGATGGCTACACCTTC.

The CDR3 coding sequence is TGTGCCAGCAGCCTCGACAGGGTGACGGACGAGCAGTACTTC. Protein sequence: CASSLDRVTDEQYF. The V and J genes are TRBV6-5 and TRBJ2-7; 7 bases line up with TRBD1. The V segment lost 6 bases and the J segment 5 bases; nucleotides outside the gene matches: 10. This CDR3 is 14 amino acids long. Germline lookup yields CDR1 MNHEY and CDR2 SVGAGI.

This clone was recorded only once. The chain links TRBV2 to TRBJ1-5; D call uncertain. Germline V gives CDR1 SNHLY, CDR2 FYNNEI. Between the trimmed V and J ends, which lost 8 bases and 0 bases, there was a span of 14 bases. The CDR3 sequence is 15 residues long. The chain's CDR3 is CASSDRVGSNQPQHF. The CDR3 nucleotides are TGTGCCAGCTCGGACCGGGTCGGTAGCAATCAGCCCCAGCATTTT. Full variable domain (missing parts from reference TRBV2 and TRBJ1-5): EPEVTQTPSHQVTQMGQEVILRCVPISNHLYFYWYRQILGQKVEFLVSFYNNEISEKSEIFDDQFSVERPDGSNFTLKIRSTKLEDSAMYFCASSDRVGSNQPQHFGDGTRLSIL.

The sample holds a few counts of this clone. The chain carries TRBV2 and TRBJ1-1; tentatively, D is TRBD1 (6 bases). The germline V and J ends were trimmed by 11 bases and 1 base, with 14 bases remaining between them. Germline-derived CDR1 and CDR2 are SNHLY and FYNNEI. The CDR3 is made up of 13 amino acids. CDR3 nucleotide sequence: TGTGCCGGCCACAGGGAGGCGAACACTGAAGCTTTCTTT. Translating it yields CAGHREANTEAFF.

The chain recombines TRBV4-2 with TRBJ1-6, with 8 bases identical to TRBD1. The V segment lost 0 bases and the J segment 5 bases; nucleotides outside the gene matches: 6. There are 17 residues in the CDR3. CDR1 is LGHNA and CDR2 is YNFKEQ in the germline V gene. DNA of the CDR3: TGTGCCAGCAGCCAAGACCGGACAGGGCTGGATAATTCACCCCTCCACTTT. It specifies CASSQDRTGLDNSPLHF.

V is TRBV24-1 and J is TRBJ2-7, with D possibly called TRBD1 or TRBD2 (5 bases each). Germline V gene data show CDR1 as KGHDR and CDR2 as SFDVKD. The V end lost 5 bases, the J end lost 3 bases, and 16 bases lay between the germline ends. This CDR3 is 15 amino acids long. The CDR3 protein is CATSGSGTQDYEQYF. The CDR3 DNA follows: TGTGCCACCAGTGGGTCCGGGACGCAGGACTACGAGCAGTACTTC.

The genes are TRBV10-3 and TRBJ1-6, with 7 bases that match TRBD1. The V gene's germline CDR1 is ENHRY and CDR2 SYGVKD. After removal of 10 bases from V and 5 bases from J, the junction contained 8 bases not matched to a gene. The CDR3 extends over 14 amino acids. CDR3 sequence (DNA): TGTGCCACCAACATACAGGGGAATAATTCACCCCTCCACTTT. It codes for CATNIQGNNSPLHF.

This rearrangement joins TRBV5-8 to TRBJ2-1; TRBD2 matches at 16 bases. Germline V lookup: CDR1 SGHTS, CDR2 YDEGEE. The V gene end was trimmed by 3 bases and the J gene end by 12 bases; junction bases not matched to a gene: 6. The CDR3 spans 15 residues. The CDR3 bases are TGTGCCAGCAGCTCCGCCGGGACTAGCGGGAGGGGGCAGTTCTTC. Translation gives CASSSAGTSGRGQFF.

This chain connects TRBV2 to TRBJ1-6, with 8 bases matching TRBD1. This CDR3 has 15 amino acids. Germline values: CDR1 SNHLY, CDR2 FYNNEI. The junction had 8 bases not matched to a gene; V was cut back by 6 bases and J by 7 bases. The CDR3 region is CASRRETGENSPLHF. The CDR3 DNA follows: TGTGCCAGCAGACGGGAGACAGGGGAAAATTCACCCCTCCACTTT.

The chain is built from TRBV15 and TRBJ1-5, with TRBD1 matching 11 bases. This CDR3 has 19 amino acids. Germline values: CDR1 LNHNV, CDR2 YYDKDF (reference sequence). V shed 6 bases and J 0 bases; nucleotides not matched to a gene: 13. CDR3 region: CATRVGTGGIGYSNQPQHF. DNA for the CDR3: TGTGCCACCAGGGTCGGGACAGGGGGGATCGGTTATAGCAATCAGCCCCAGCATTTT.

The chain recombines TRBV7-6 with TRBJ2-1; D is possibly TRBD1 (6 bases). The CDR3 runs to 16 residues. Germline V gene data show CDR1 as SGHVS and CDR2 as FNYEAQ. V shed 5 bases and J shed 7 bases, with 21 bases lying between them. As DNA, the CDR3 is TGTGCCAGCAGCGGTTTGTCTTTTAATCAGGGGAATGAGCAGTTCTTC. Its protein product is CASSGLSFNQGNEQFF.

The chain combines TRBV29-1 with TRBJ2-3; D gene unclear. Germline V gives CDR1 SQVTM, CDR2 ANQGSEA. There are 10 residues in the CDR3. Trimming removed 8 bases at V and 0 bases at J, with 3 bases between. CDR3 amino acids: CSPSTDTQYF. The CDR3 bases are TGCAGCCCAAGCACAGATACGCAGTATTTT.

The J gene is TRBJ2-7, the V gene TRBV9; D is undetermined. Germline CDR1 and CDR2: SGDLS and YYNGEE. Deletions cut 2 bases from V and 5 bases from J, with 11 bases between. The CDR3 runs 13 residues. CDR3: CASSVGLVHEQYF. The CDR3 coding sequence is TGTGCCAGCAGCGTCGGGCTAGTCCACGAGCAGTACTTC.

The rearrangement links TRBV7-9 to TRBJ2-5; tentative D call: TRBD2 (6 bases). V lost 1 base, J lost 0 bases, and 12 bases lay in between. Germline V gene data show CDR1 as SEHNR and CDR2 as FQNEAQ (reference sequence). The length of the CDR3 is 16 residues. CDR3 DNA sequence: TGTGCCAGCAGCTTAGGTGGGAGGACCGACCAAGAGACCCAGTACTTC. This codes for CASSLGGRTDQETQYF.

The chain has TRBV5-1 and TRBJ2-7; 11 bases fit TRBD2. CDR1 and CDR2 from the germline V gene are SGHRS and YFSETQ. This CDR3 comprises 15 residues. V was clipped by 1 base and J by 2 bases; unmatched bases: 2. The CDR3 region has the DNA TGCGCCAGCAGCTTGATGGGACTAGCGGCCTACGAGCAGTACTTC. Translated: CASSLMGLAAYEQYF.

The V and J genes are TRBV30 and TRBJ1-2; tentative D call: TRBD1 (6 bases). Trimming removed 0 bases at V and 6 bases at J, with 14 bases between. CDR3 length equals 14 residues. Germline V gives CDR1 GTSNPN, CDR2 SVGIG (reference sequence). DNA for the CDR3: TGTGCCTGGAGTGTCTGGGGGCGCTTTAATGGCTACACCTTC. It codes for CAWSVWGRFNGYTF.

The chain has TRBV11-2 and TRBJ2-3; 13 nucleotides line up with TRBD2. The length of the CDR3 is 13 residues. The J segment lost 11 bases and the V segment lost 5 bases, leaving 4 bases of the junction unmatched. Germline V gene sequence: CDR1 SGHAT, CDR2 FQNNGV. This CDR3 is CASSPGTSGEQYF. For the CDR3, the DNA is TGTGCCAGCAGCCCCGGGACTAGCGGGGAGCAGTATTTT.

The sample holds one count of this clone. The chain combines TRBV19 with TRBJ2-1; TRBD2 is a possible D gene (5 bases). The germline V gene has CDR1 LNHDA and CDR2 SQIVND (reference sequence). The CDR3 has 15 amino acids. Trimming shortened V by 3 bases and J by 3 bases, and 12 bases separated the two germline ends. Written as DNA, the CDR3 is TGTGCCAGTAGTATCGGGGTTCCTCTCTACAATGAGCAGTTCTTC. Its protein product is CASSIGVPLYNEQFF.

V and J are TRBV9 and TRBJ2-1; 8 bases line up with TRBD2. The V gene's germline CDR1 is SGDLS and CDR2 YYNGEE. The CDR3 contains 12 residues. Trimming cost V 7 bases and J 9 bases; bases outside gene matches: 6. The CDR3 region has the DNA TGTGCCAGCGGGACTAGTTCGCTTGAGCAGTTCTTC. This encodes CASGTSSLEQFF.

The J gene is TRBJ2-3, the V gene TRBV4-1; no firm D call. This CDR3 contains 16 residues. Trimming left V 1 base short and J 6 bases short, with 17 bases between. In germline, CDR1 is MGHRA, CDR2 YSYEKL. CDR3 residues: CASSQGTGGSSDTQYF. As DNA, the CDR3 is TGCGCCAGCAGCCAAGGAACGGGTGGTAGCTCGGATACGCAGTATTTT.

This chain links TRBV20-1 with TRBJ1-3; no clear D gene. Trimming took off 1 base at V and 4 bases at J, with 2 bases between the two ends. CDR1 and CDR2 from the germline V gene are DFQATT and SNEGSKA (reference sequence). There are 11 residues in the CDR3. The CDR3 DNA sequence: TGCAGTGCTAGAGTAGGAAACACCATATATTTT. Encoded protein: CSARVGNTIYF.